This T cell receptor (beta chain) was recovered during a study of immune evolution from preneoplasia to lung adenocarcinoma. Of note for this clone: Its specificity is not known.

Germline CDR1 reads LNHDA; CDR2 reads SQIVND (reference sequence). Trimming took 3 bases from V and 3 from J; bases not matched to a gene: 6. The CDR3 extends over 15 amino acids. TCRdb keeps only in-frame clones here, not all; method: immunoSEQ multiplex PCR. The repertoire has thousands of clones, about 84% of them found once; the top ten carry about a tenth. Study conclusions and caveats: Normal lung had highest clonality; later lesions appeared denser, more diverse. Compared with EGFR-mutant or double wild-type lesions, KRAS-mutant nodules were more clonal.

This TCR derives from a person aged 70 to 85 with lung adenocarcinoma. The sequenced sample was FFPE lung adenocarcinoma in situ tissue. This sequence joins TRBV19 and TRBJ1-2; 8 bases fit TRBD1. CDR3 nucleotides: TGTGCCAGTAGTATCTCAGGGGGCGGCTACTATGGCTACACCTTC. As protein: CASSISGGGYYGYTF.